The clone carrying this TCR beta chain was seen only a few times. TCRdb passed the 5' RACE reads through MiXCR, listing each CDR3 protein once. The top ten hold just over 8% of the sample, which has fewer than 650,000 distinct CDR3 sequences, roughly 17% seen once. The CDR3 consists of 14 residues. V was clipped by 3 bases and J by 8 bases, with 15 bases between them. Looked up from germline, CDR1 is SGHNT and CDR2 is YYREEE (reference sequence). The sample originates from a study of T-cell memory formation after mild COVID-19. The rearrangement uses TRBV5-4 and TRBJ2-1; tentative D call: TRBD1 (5 bases). The receptor comes from an adult woman who had mild COVID-19 (a few samples of this study predate the infection). Cell type and time point are not known. Sample: PBMCs or a T cell subset sorted from them (not recorded which). The CDR3 loop is CASSSPGSKDEQFF. CDR3 nucleotides: TGTGCCAGCAGCTCCCCAGGGTCTAAGGATGAGCAGTTCTTC.